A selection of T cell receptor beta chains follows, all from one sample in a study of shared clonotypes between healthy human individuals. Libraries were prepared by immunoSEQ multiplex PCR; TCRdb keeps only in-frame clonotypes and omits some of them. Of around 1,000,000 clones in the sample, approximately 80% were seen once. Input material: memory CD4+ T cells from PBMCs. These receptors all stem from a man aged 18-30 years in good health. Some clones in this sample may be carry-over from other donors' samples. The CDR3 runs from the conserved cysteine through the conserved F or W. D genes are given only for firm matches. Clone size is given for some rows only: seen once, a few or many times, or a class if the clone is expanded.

CATSSDKRGNQPQHF TGTGCCACCAGCAGTGACAAGAGGGGCAATCAGCCCCAGCATTTT TRBJ1-5 - TRBV15 -
CASSTGGANEKLFF TGTGCCAGCAGTACAGGGGGTGCGAATGAAAAACTGTTTTTT TRBJ1-4 - TRBV28 TRBD1
CAISEDRGLGTQYF TGTGCCATCAGTGAGGACAGGGGCCTTGGAACCCAGTACTTC TRBJ2-5 - TRBV10-3 TRBD1
CASSRSPTGSLNEQFF TGTGCCAGCAGCCGAAGCCCTACGGGAAGTCTAAATGAGCAGTTCTTC TRBJ2-1 - TRBV14 -
CAWSPVASVAQYF TGTGCCTGGAGTCCCGTAGCCTCCGTGGCCCAGTACTTC TRBJ2-5 - TRBV30 -
CASQTSGSYNEQFF TGCGCCAGCCAAACTAGCGGGAGTTACAATGAGCAGTTCTTC TRBJ2-1 - TRBV5-1 TRBD2
CASSPPGGNTIYF TGTGCCAGCAGCCCTCCTGGTGGAAACACCATATATTTT TRBJ1-3 - TRBV27 -
CASSPLSGSAGSNQPQHF TGTGCCAGCAGTCCTCTTTCAGGCTCCGCCGGGTCGAATCAGCCCCAGCATTTT TRBJ1-5 many TRBV28 -
CASSRGLAGGLSTDTQYF TGTGCCAGCAGCCGTGGACTAGCGGGAGGCCTAAGCACAGATACGCAGTATTTT TRBJ2-3 few TRBV5-6 TRBD2
CASSLVGGSFYEQYF TGTGCCAGCAGCTTGGTCGGTGGGAGTTTCTACGAGCAGTACTTC TRBJ2-7 - TRBV7-9 -
CASRHKRDRSTDTQYF TGTGCCAGCAGACATAAAAGGGACAGGAGCACAGATACGCAGTATTTT TRBJ2-3 - TRBV5-8 TRBD1
CASRSGDQPQHF TGTGCCAGCAGGTCGGGCGACCAGCCCCAGCATTTT TRBJ1-5 - TRBV6-5 -
CASSLELGVGANVLTF TGTGCCAGCAGCTTGGAACTGGGTGTTGGGGCCAACGTCCTGACTTTC TRBJ2-6 - TRBV5-4 -
CASSFTRAVQETQYF TGTGCCAGCAGTTTTACTAGGGCGGTCCAAGAGACCCAGTACTTC TRBJ2-5 - TRBV28 -
CASSSGLAGTGELFF TGCGCCAGCAGCTCAGGACTAGCGGGAACCGGGGAGCTGTTTTTT TRBJ2-2 - TRBV5-1 TRBD2
CASSLRQGNTGELFF TGTGCCAGCAGCTTAAGACAGGGAAACACCGGGGAGCTGTTTTTT TRBJ2-2 - TRBV7-3 TRBD1
CASSLARGDTGELFF TGTGCCAGCAGCTTAGCGAGAGGGGACACCGGGGAGCTGTTTTTT TRBJ2-2 - TRBV7-6 -
CASSLEALETQYF TGTGCCAGCAGCTTAGAGGCGTTGGAGACCCAGTACTTC TRBJ2-5 - TRBV7-2 -
CASSVDRGGNEQYF TGTGCCAGCAGTGTTGACAGGGGAGGGAACGAGCAGTACTTC TRBJ2-7 - TRBV2 -
CASSEEGAGTEAFF TGTGCCAGCAGTGAAGAAGGGGCCGGCACTGAAGCTTTCTTT TRBJ1-1 - TRBV2 -
CATHRGETGGYSEQFF TGTGCCACCCACAGGGGGGAGACAGGGGGCTACAGTGAGCAGTTCTTC TRBJ2-1 - TRBV15 TRBD1
CASRTERGQETQYF TGTGCCAGCAGAACGGAGAGAGGTCAAGAGACCCAGTACTTC TRBJ2-5 - TRBV2 -
CASSVSGTYNEQFF TGTGCCAGCAGCGTTAGCGGGACATACAATGAGCAGTTCTTC TRBJ2-1 - TRBV9 TRBD2
CASSPPGRSSYEQYF TGTGCCAGCAGTCCGCCGGGTCGGAGCTCCTACGAGCAGTACTTC TRBJ2-7 - TRBV28 -
CASSVGGRVTEAFF TGTGCCAGCAGCGTAGGGGGTAGGGTCACTGAAGCTTTCTTT TRBJ1-1 - TRBV9 -
CASSLDPGQGGSGELFF TGCGCCAGCAGCTTGGACCCGGGACAGGGAGGGTCCGGGGAGCTGTTTTTT TRBJ2-2 - TRBV5-1 TRBD1
CASIYGGVYGEQYF TGTGCCAGCATTTATGGGGGGGTTTATGGAGAGCAGTACTTC TRBJ2-7 - TRBV28 TRBD2
CASSDPGDRAWNEQYF TGTGCCAGTAGTGACCCCGGGGACAGGGCTTGGAACGAGCAGTACTTC TRBJ2-7 - TRBV19 TRBD1
CASSQPGSSYEQYF TGCGCCAGCAGCCAACCCGGGTCCTCCTACGAGCAGTACTTC TRBJ2-7 - TRBV4-1 -
CASRRGEYEQYF TGTGCCAGCAGAAGGGGGGAGTACGAGCAGTACTTC TRBJ2-7 many TRBV2 -
CASSEDDYKETQYF TGTGCCAGCAGTGAGGATGATTATAAAGAGACCCAGTACTTC TRBJ2-5 - TRBV2 -
CASKLRSYSYNEQFF TGTGCCAGTAAACTGCGGTCCTACTCCTACAATGAGCAGTTCTTC TRBJ2-1 - TRBV7-2 -
CASSPGAVTDTQYF TGTGCCAGCAGCCCAGGGGCTGTCACAGATACGCAGTATTTT TRBJ2-3 many TRBV7-3 -
CASRKQGNLNQPQHF TGTGCCAGCAGAAAACAGGGAAACCTGAATCAGCCCCAGCATTTT TRBJ1-5 - TRBV5-8 -
CASSRESGSHQPQHF TGTGCCAGCAGCCGGGAATCGGGTTCCCATCAGCCCCAGCATTTT TRBJ1-5 few TRBV7-9 -
CASSLVASGGSTLF TGTGCCAGCAGCTTAGTGGCTAGCGGGGGCTCCACGCTCTTC TRBJ2-1 once TRBV7-2 TRBD2
CASSLDPRGRGSEETQYF TGTGCCAGCAGCTTAGACCCTCGGGGACGCGGGAGCGAAGAGACCCAGTACTTC TRBJ2-5 - TRBV11-2 TRBD2
CASSPTSGRRINEQFF TGTGCCAGCAGCCCTACTAGCGGGAGGCGAATAAATGAGCAGTTCTTC TRBJ2-1 - TRBV7-7 TRBD2
CASSLTDEQYF TGTGCCAGCAGCCTGACAGACGAGCAGTACTTC TRBJ2-7 - TRBV28 -